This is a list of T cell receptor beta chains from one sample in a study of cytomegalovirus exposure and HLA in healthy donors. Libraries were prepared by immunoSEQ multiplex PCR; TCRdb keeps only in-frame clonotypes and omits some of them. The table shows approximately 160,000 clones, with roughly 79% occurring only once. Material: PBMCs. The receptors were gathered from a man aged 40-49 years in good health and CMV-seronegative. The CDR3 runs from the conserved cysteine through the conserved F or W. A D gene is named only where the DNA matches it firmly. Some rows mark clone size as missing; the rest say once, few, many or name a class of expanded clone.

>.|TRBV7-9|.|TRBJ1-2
TGTGCCAGCAGCTTAGATGTCCGGACAGTGGCCGGGGGCTACACCTTC
CASSLDVRTVAGGYTF
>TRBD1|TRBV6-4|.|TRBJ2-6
TGTGCCAGCAGCGGGACAGGGCAATCTGGGGCCAACGTCCTGACTTTC
CASSGTGQSGANVLTF
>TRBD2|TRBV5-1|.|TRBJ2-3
TGCGCCAGCAGCGAAACGGGGCTAGCGGGAGGGCGGCATTATTTT
CASSETGLAGGRHYF
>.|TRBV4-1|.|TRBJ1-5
TGCGCCAGCAGCCAAATTCCACAGCCATATAGCAATCAGCCCCAGCATTTT
CASSQIPQPYSNQPQHF
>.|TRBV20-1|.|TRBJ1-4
TGCAGTGCCAACCTTCGGGAAAAACTGTTTTTT
CSANLREKLFF
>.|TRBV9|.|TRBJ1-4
TGTGCCAGCAGCGTAGGTGGTTACAATATTGAAAAACTGTTTTTT
CASSVGGYNIEKLFF
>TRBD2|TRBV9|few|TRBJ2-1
TGTGCCAGCAGCGTAGTGGCTAGCGGGAGTGAGCAGTTCTTC
CASSVVASGSEQFF
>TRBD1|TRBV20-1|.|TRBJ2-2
TGCAGTGCTAGAAGACAGGGCGGGCTGTTTTTT
CSARRQGGLFF
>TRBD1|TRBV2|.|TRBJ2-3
TGTGCCAGCATGGACAGAACAGGGGCAGATACGCAGTATTTT
CASMDRTGADTQYF
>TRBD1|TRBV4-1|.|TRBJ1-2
TGCGCCAGCAGCCAGAGACAGGGGAACTATGGCTACACCTTC
CASSQRQGNYGYTF
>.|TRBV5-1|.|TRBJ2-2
TGCGCCAGCAGCTTGACAGGGAACACCGGGGAGCTGTTTTTT
CASSLTGNTGELFF
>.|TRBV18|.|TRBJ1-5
TGTGCCAGCTCACCAGGGAGGGCCAATCAGCCCCAGCATTTT
CASSPGRANQPQHF
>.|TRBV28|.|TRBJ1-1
TGTGCCAGCAGTTTAGTACAGATGAACACTGAAGCTTTCTTT
CASSLVQMNTEAFF
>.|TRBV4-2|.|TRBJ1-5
TGTGCCAGCAGCCAAGACAGGGTGGATCAGCCCCAGCATTTT
CASSQDRVDQPQHF
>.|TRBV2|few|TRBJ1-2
TGTGCCAGCACAACAGTCTATGGCTACACCTTC
CASTTVYGYTF
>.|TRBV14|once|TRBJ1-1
TGTGCCAGCAGCCACTTAAAGGGAAGGGGAAATGAAGCTTTCTTT
CASSHLKGRGNEAFF
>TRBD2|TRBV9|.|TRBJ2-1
TGTGCCAGCAGCATTCGGGGGGTAGCCAATGAGCAGTTCTTC
CASSIRGVANEQFF
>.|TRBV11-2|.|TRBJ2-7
TGTGCCAGCAGTTCAGCCTACGAGCAGTACTTC
CASSSAYEQYF
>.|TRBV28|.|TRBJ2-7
TGTGCCAGCAGTCCGACGACAATCCACGAGCAGTACTTC
CASSPTTIHEQYF
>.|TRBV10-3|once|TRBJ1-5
TGTGCCATCAGTGCAGGGGCGAGTCAGCCCCAGCATTTT
CAISAGASQPQHF
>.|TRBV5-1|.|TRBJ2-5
TGCGCCAGCAGCCAAACCCCCTTTAGCGTGACTCAAGAGACCCAGTACTTC
CASSQTPFSVTQETQYF
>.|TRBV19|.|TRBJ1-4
TGTGCCAGTAGTATAGGCCCGGGAGGATCCCGTAATGAAAAACTGTTTTTT
CASSIGPGGSRNEKLFF
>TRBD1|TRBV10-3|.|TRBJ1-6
TGTGCCACATCCGGGGACAGGGGGGCCTCCTATAATTCACCCCTCCACTTT
CATSGDRGASYNSPLHF
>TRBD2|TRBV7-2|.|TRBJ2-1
TGTGCCAGCACCCCCCGACTAGCGGGAGCCTTTAATGAGCAGTTCTTC
CASTPRLAGAFNEQFF
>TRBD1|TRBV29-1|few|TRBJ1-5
TGCAGCGTTCAAACCCAGGGGGATCAGCCCCAGCATTTT
CSVQTQGDQPQHF
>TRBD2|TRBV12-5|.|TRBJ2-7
TGTGCTAGTGGTCCGCCAGGGACTAGCGGGTTCTACGAGCAGTACTTC
CASGPPGTSGFYEQYF
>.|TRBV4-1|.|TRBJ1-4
TGCGCCAGCAGCCAAGCGCCAGCAACTAATGAAAAACTGTTTTTT
CASSQAPATNEKLFF